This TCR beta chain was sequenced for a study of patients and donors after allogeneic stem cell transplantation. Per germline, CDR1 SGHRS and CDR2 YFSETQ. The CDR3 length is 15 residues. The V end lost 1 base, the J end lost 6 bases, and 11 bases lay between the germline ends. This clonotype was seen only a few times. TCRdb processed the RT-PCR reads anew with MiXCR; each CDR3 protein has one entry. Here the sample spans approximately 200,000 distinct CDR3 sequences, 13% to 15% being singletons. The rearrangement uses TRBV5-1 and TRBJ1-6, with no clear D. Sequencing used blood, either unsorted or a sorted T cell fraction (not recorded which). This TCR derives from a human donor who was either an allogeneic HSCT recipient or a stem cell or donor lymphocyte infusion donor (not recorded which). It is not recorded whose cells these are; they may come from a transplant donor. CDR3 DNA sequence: TGCGCCAGCAGCTTGTCTGCCCTTTCTAATTCACCCCTCCACTTT. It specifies CASSLSALSNSPLHF.